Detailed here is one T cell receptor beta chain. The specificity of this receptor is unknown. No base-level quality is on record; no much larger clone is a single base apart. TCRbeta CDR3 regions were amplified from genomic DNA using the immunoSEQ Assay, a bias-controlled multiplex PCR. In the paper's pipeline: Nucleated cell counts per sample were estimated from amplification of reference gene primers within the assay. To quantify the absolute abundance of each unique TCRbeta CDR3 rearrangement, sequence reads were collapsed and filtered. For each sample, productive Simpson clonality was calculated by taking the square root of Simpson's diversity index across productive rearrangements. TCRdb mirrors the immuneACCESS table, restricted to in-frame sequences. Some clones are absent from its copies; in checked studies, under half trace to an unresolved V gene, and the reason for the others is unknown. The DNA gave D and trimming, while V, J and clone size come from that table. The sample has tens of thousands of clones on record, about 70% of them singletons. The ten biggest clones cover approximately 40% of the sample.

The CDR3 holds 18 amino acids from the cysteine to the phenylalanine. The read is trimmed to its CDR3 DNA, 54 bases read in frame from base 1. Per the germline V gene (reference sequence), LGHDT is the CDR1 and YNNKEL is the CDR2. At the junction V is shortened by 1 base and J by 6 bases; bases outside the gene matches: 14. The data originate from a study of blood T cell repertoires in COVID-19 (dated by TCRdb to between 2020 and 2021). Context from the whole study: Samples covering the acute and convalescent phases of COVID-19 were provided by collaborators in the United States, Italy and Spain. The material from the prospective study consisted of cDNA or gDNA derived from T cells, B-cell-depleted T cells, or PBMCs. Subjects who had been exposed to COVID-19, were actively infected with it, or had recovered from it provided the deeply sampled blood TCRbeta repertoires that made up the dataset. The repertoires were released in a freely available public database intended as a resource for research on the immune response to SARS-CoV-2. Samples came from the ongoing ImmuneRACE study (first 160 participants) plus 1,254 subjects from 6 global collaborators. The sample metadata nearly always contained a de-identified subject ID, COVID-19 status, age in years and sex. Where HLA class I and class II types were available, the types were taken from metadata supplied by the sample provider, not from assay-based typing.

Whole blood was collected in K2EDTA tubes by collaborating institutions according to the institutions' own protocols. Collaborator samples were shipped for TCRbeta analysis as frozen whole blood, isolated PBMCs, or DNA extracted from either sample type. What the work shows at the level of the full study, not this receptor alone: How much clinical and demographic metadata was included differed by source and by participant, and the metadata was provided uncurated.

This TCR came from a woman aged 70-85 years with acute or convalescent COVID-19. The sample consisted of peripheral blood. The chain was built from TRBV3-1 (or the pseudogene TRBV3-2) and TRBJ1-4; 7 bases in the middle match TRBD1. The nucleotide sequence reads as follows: TGTGCCAGCAGCCAAGCGAAGGGGGCGCTTTCGGCAGATGAAAAACTGTTTTTT. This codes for CASSQAKGALSADEKLFF.